This T cell receptor (beta chain) was found in a study of T-cell reconstitution after alpha-beta-depleted transplantation in children. The V gene lost 4 bases and the J gene lost 4 bases, with 13 bases spanning the gap. The germline V gene encodes CDR1 LGHNA and CDR2 YNFKEQ. The CDR3 is 14 residues long. Preparation of the TCRbeta library used unique molecular identifiers. TCRdb fed the PCR reads into MiXCR, producing one record per CDR3 protein. The sample contains nearly 550,000 distinct CDR3 sequences, 15% to 20% of which appear only once. The clonotype originates from a human donor who donated a stem cell graft to a child with acute lymphoblastic leukemia. The chain links TRBV4-2 to TRBJ1-2; D perhaps matches TRBD1 (5 bases). The source material was PBMCs from the stem cell graft donor, sampled from the stem cell graft. This CDR3 reads CASSPRGAGYGYTF. The CDR3 DNA follows: TGTGCCAGCAGCCCCCGAGGGGCAGGCTATGGCTACACCTTC.